These 5 T cell receptor beta chains were sequenced from one sample in a study of blood T cell repertoires in COVID-19. The table came from immunoSEQ multiplex PCR; TCRdb's copy has only in-frame clones and leaves some out. The profile shows roughly 20,000 clones, around 83% of them singletons. Sequenced: peripheral blood. These TCRs come from a human donor in a cohort sampled during active COVID-19.

This rearrangement joins TRBV5-1 to TRBJ1-5; 8 bases are shared with TRBD1. The J segment lost 4 bases and the V segment lost 4 bases, leaving 1 base of the junction unmatched. Germline V gene lookup returns CDR1 SGHRS and CDR2 YFSETQ. CDR3 length equals 13 residues. The CDR3 DNA sequence: TGCGCCAGCAGCCAGGGGGCTAATCAGCCCCAGCATTTT. The encoded protein is CASSQGANQPQHF. Looking up the rest from reference TRBV5-1 and TRBJ1-5 gives the full variable domain: KAGVTQTPRYLIKTRGQQVTLSCSPISGHRSVSWYQQTPGQGLQFLFEYFSETQRNKGNFPGRFSGRQFSNSRSEMNVSTLELGDSALYLCASSQGANQPQHFGDGTRLSIL.

The genes are TRBV7-7 and TRBJ2-3, with 7 bases fitting TRBD1. This CDR3 region has 14 residues. The germline gives CDR1 SSHAT, CDR2 FNYEAQ (reference sequence). V lost 5 bases, J lost 2 bases, and 4 bases stayed unmatched. The DNA of the CDR3 is TGTGCCAGCAGCACAGGGGCCACCACAGATACGCAGTATTTT. Protein product: CASSTGATTDTQYF.

The rearrangement links TRBV18 to TRBJ1-2; D is undetermined. Trimming took 0 bases from V and 10 from J, leaving 12 bases between them. Per germline, CDR1 KGHSH and CDR2 LQKENI. The CDR3 is made up of 13 amino acids. CDR3 DNA: TGTGCCAGCTCACCACCCCCCGGAGGGCCCTACACCTTC. It codes for CASSPPPGGPYTF.

This chain joins TRBV11-3 and TRBJ1-1; D call uncertain. Germline values: CDR1 SGHNT, CDR2 YENEEA. The CDR3 has 13 residues. V gave up 1 base and J gave up 1 base, with 4 bases separating them. CDR3 protein: CASSLVANTEAFF. CDR3 nucleotides: TGTGCCAGCAGCTTAGTGGCGAACACTGAAGCTTTCTTT.

This clone occurred once. This CDR3 reads CASSISGTSGFPGKNTQYF. In DNA form, the CDR3 reads TGTGCCAGTAGTATATCGGGGACTAGCGGTTTCCCGGGCAAGAATACCCAGTACTTC. The V call is TRBV19, the J call TRBJ2-5; 11 bases are shared with TRBD2. The germline V gene encodes CDR1 LNHDA and CDR2 SQIVND (reference sequence). Trimming took 2 bases from V and 8 from J; bases not matched to a gene: 19. This CDR3 region has 19 residues. The complete variable domain, with remaining parts taken from reference TRBV19 and TRBJ2-5, reads DGGITQSPKYLFRKEGQNVTLSCEQNLNHDAMYWYRQDPGQGLRLIYYSQIVNDFQKGDIAEGYSVSREKKESFPLTVTSAQKNPTAFYLCASSISGTSGFPGKNTQYFGPGTRLLVL.